This T cell receptor beta chain was observed in a study of blood T cell repertoires in COVID-19. Study-wide context: Acute and convalescent COVID-19 specimens originated in the United States, Italy and Spain. T cells, B-cell-depleted T cells, or PBMCs supplied cDNA or gDNA.

Source study methods: Using reference gene primer amplification, nucleated cell counts were estimated. Clones were sequenced by immunoSEQ multiplex PCR, and TCRdb holds only the in-frame ones, with some missing. The V and J calls and the clone size are those of that table, but D and trimming were determined from the DNA. The sample consists of 88,000 or so clones, 85% of them appearing once. With V trimmed by 2 bases and J by 6 bases, 9 bases remained unmatched. The CDR3 spans 15 residues. Germline V CDR1 and CDR2: SGHNT, YYREEE (reference sequence). The material sequenced was peripheral blood. This rearrangement joins TRBV5-4 to TRBJ2-7, with 9 bases that match TRBD2. This TCR derives from a man aged 55 to 70 with acute or convalescent COVID-19. The CDR3 sequence: CASSLLIAGDSEQYF. The CDR3 DNA is TGTGCCAGCAGCTTATTGATAGCGGGGGATTCCGAGCAGTACTTC.